This passage covers 31 T cell receptor beta chains from one sample sequenced in a study of long-term antiretroviral therapy in people with HIV. The authors ran the immunoSEQ assay, v3.0, at survey level. TCRdb keeps only in-frame clones here, not all; method: immunoSEQ multiplex PCR. Altogether under 25,000 clones are present, 76% being singletons, with the ten largest covering roughly a tenth. This sample comprised unsorted PBMCs, obtained 0.5 years before starting antiretroviral therapy. The origin of the receptors is a man younger than 35 with HIV.

V gene TRBV4-1 combines with J gene TRBJ2-1; 11 nucleotides match TRBD2. This CDR3 region has 15 residues. V lost 7 bases, J lost 3 bases, and 5 bases stayed unmatched. Looked up from germline, CDR1 is MGHRA and CDR2 is YSYEKL. CDR3 DNA: TGCGCCAGCAATTCTCTAGCGGGGGGCTACAATGAGCAGTTCTTC. Its protein product is CASNSLAGGYNEQFF.

The chain combines TRBV16 with TRBJ1-1; perhaps TRBD1 as D (5 bases). CDR1 and CDR2 from the germline V gene are KGHSY and FQNENV. Trimming left V 0 bases short and J 5 bases short, with 10 bases between. This CDR3 has 14 amino acids. As DNA, the CDR3 is TGTGCCAGCAGCCAATCCCGGGGGTTGACTGAAGCTTTCTTT. This gives the protein CASSQSRGLTEAFF.

The rearrangement uses TRBV27 and TRBJ2-1; D might be TRBD2 (5 bases). The CDR3 spans 16 residues. Between the trimmed V and J ends, which lost 7 bases and 7 bases, there was a span of 23 bases. The germline gives CDR1 MNHEY, CDR2 SMNVEV (reference sequence). The CDR3 protein is CASTKSVNWSGNEQFF. In DNA form, the CDR3 reads TGTGCCAGCACAAAATCGGTTAACTGGTCGGGGAATGAGCAGTTCTTC.

The rearrangement links TRBV11-3 to TRBJ2-1, with 10 bases matching TRBD1. CDR1 and CDR2 from the germline V gene are SGHNT and YENEEA. The junction had 2 bases not matched to a gene; V was cut back by 4 bases and J by 5 bases. The CDR3 length is 14 residues. The CDR3 spells CASSWGQGNNEQFF. The CDR3 nucleotides read TGTGCCAGCAGCTGGGGACAGGGGAACAATGAGCAGTTCTTC.

This clone has more than one count but fewer than ten. The chain links TRBV21-1 to TRBJ1-1. TRBV21-1 is given as a pseudogene. This CDR3 region has 14 residues. Here the CDR3 DNA reads TGTGCCAGCAGCAAAGTTAGCAGAAGGGATGAAGCTTTCTTT. The encoded protein is CASSKVSRRDEAFF.

The chain is built from TRBV4-1 and TRBJ2-7, with 10 bases that match TRBD2. V was pared by 0 bases and J by 6 bases, with 8 bases of the junction left unmatched. The CDR3 extends over 16 amino acids. Germline loops: CDR1 MGHRA, CDR2 YSYEKL. The CDR3 DNA is TGCGCCAGCAGCCAAGATGTGAGAGCGGGGGGGTCCGAGCAGTACTTC. It encodes CASSQDVRAGGSEQYF.

This clone was found a few times. In DNA, the CDR3 is TGTGCCAGCAGCCCGAGACAGGGACCCTACGAGCAGTACTTC. Translation: CASSPRQGPYEQYF. The chain couples TRBV5-6 to TRBJ2-7, with TRBD1 matching over 7 bases. J gave up 2 bases and V 4 bases, and 6 bases lay outside the gene matches. This CDR3 contains 14 residues. Germline CDR1 SGHDT, CDR2 YYEEEE.

The count of this clone is one. This chain joins TRBV6-1 and TRBJ1-2; D unresolved. V lost 10 bases and J 4 bases, leaving 1 base between the germline ends. The CDR3 has 8 amino acids. Germline V gene lookup returns CDR1 MNHNS and CDR2 SASEGT. CDR3: CAIYGYTF. In nucleotides, the CDR3 is TGTGCCATCTATGGCTACACCTTC.

This clone is classed as medium-sized. The rearrangement joins TRBV10-1 to TRBJ1-1, with D possibly being TRBD1 (6 bases). In germline, CDR1 is WNHNN, CDR2 SYGVQD (reference sequence). There are 20 residues in the CDR3. The V end was cut by 0 bases, the J end by 0 bases, with 23 bases between. The CDR3 nucleotides read TGCGCCAGCAGTGAGTCGAAGAATTGGGACACCCTCAGGATGAACACTGAAGCTTTCTTT. It specifies CASSESKNWDTLRMNTEAFF.

The chain joins TRBV6-5 to TRBJ1-1; the D is unclear. Between the trimmed V and J ends, which lost 5 bases and 4 bases, there was a span of 11 bases. The CDR3 extends over 13 amino acids. Looked up from germline, CDR1 is MNHEY and CDR2 is SVGAGI. The CDR3 nucleotides read TGTGCCAGCAGTGCCGAGGTGGTCACTGAAGCTTTCTTT. This encodes CASSAEVVTEAFF.

This clone was seen a single time. The V gene is TRBV27, the J gene TRBJ2-5; possible D gene TRBD2, 5 bases. Trimming took off 10 bases at V and 0 bases at J, with 15 bases between the two ends. The CDR3 loop spans 14 amino acids. Germline CDR1 and CDR2: MNHEY and SMNVEV (reference sequence). The chain's CDR3 is CATQARVHQETQYF. The CDR3 coding sequence is TGTGCCACCCAAGCGCGGGTCCACCAAGAGACCCAGTACTTC.

This clone was observed once. The chain joins TRBV4-1 to TRBJ2-7, with a weak D call TRBD2 (5 bases). V was cut by 0 bases and J by 0 bases, with 9 bases left in between. The CDR3 is made up of 15 amino acids. Per the germline V gene, CDR1 is MGHRA and CDR2 is YSYEKL. CDR3 bases: TGCGCCAGCAGCCAAGATAGAGGGAGCTCCTACGAGCAGTACTTC. Protein sequence: CASSQDRGSSYEQYF.

The rearrangement joins TRBV18 to TRBJ1-6, with TRBD1 identical over 7 bases. Germline loops: CDR1 KGHSH, CDR2 LQKENI. This CDR3 region has 18 residues. Trimming cost V 3 bases and J 0 bases; bases outside gene matches: 8. The CDR3 loop reads CASSPLGPGGSYNSPLHF. The CDR3 coding sequence is TGTGCCAGCTCACCTTTAGGACCAGGGGGCTCCTATAATTCACCCCTCCACTTT.

V and J are TRBV9 and TRBJ1-4; tentative D call: TRBD1 (6 bases). With 2 bases removed from V and 8 bases from J, the gap between germline ends came to 16 bases. Germline CDR1 reads SGDLS; CDR2 reads YYNGEE. This CDR3 spans 15 amino acids. DNA of the CDR3: TGTGCCAGCAGCGTGGAGGGGGGTATTGGAGAAAAACTGTTTTTT. As protein: CASSVEGGIGEKLFF.

The chain joins TRBV10-2 to TRBJ1-1; 7 bases fit TRBD1. V gave up 8 bases and J gave up 2 bases; unmatched junction bases: 5. Germline loops: CDR1 WSHSY, CDR2 SAAADI. CDR3 length equals 13 residues. The CDR3 nucleotides read TGCGCCAGCCGGGGACAGCCAAACACTGAAGCTTTCTTT. Translating it yields CASRGQPNTEAFF.

The chain recombines TRBV6-5 with TRBJ1-2, with D tentatively TRBD1 (5 bases). Germline assignment: CDR1 MNHEY and CDR2 SVGAGI. The CDR3 length is 14 residues. Trimming took off 0 bases at V and 3 bases at J, with 8 bases between the two ends. The CDR3 sequence: CASSYSSRDYGYTF. The CDR3 DNA follows: TGTGCCAGCAGTTACTCGAGCAGGGACTATGGCTACACCTTC.

The sample holds a few counts of this clone. The V call is TRBV5-4, the J call TRBJ1-2; TRBD1 aligns across 7 bases. Losses at the gene ends were 4 bases for V and 4 bases for J; bases not matched to a gene: 7. Looked up from germline, CDR1 is SGHNT and CDR2 is YYREEE (reference sequence). The CDR3 loop spans 14 amino acids. The CDR3 nucleotides read TGTGCCAGCAGCAGCCAAACAGGGGTCTATGGCTACACCTTC. Protein: CASSSQTGVYGYTF.

The V gene is TRBV5-1, the J gene TRBJ2-1; TRBD1 matches at 12 bases. Germline assignment: CDR1 SGHRS and CDR2 YFSETQ. The CDR3 consists of 17 residues. Unmatched junction bases numbered 5, after V lost 4 bases and J lost 0 bases. CDR3 coding DNA: TGCGCCAGCAGCCTGGGGACAGGGGGCTTCTCCTACAATGAGCAGTTCTTC. This gives the protein CASSLGTGGFSYNEQFF. Filled out from reference TRBV5-1 and TRBJ2-1, the complete variable domain reads KAGVTQTPRYLIKTRGQQVTLSCSPISGHRSVSWYQQTPGQGLQFLFEYFSETQRNKGNFPGRFSGRQFSNSRSEMNVSTLELGDSALYLCASSLGTGGFSYNEQFFGPGTRLTVL.

The chain is built from TRBV5-1 and TRBJ2-1, with 10 bases matching TRBD1. The V gene end was trimmed by 3 bases and the J gene end by 4 bases; junction bases not matched to a gene: 7. The CDR3 has 16 amino acids. The germline CDR1 and CDR2 sequences are SGHRS and YFSETQ. The CDR3: CASSWTGTGVYNEQFF. In nucleotides, the CDR3 is TGCGCCAGCAGCTGGACCGGGACAGGGGTATACAATGAGCAGTTCTTC.

The chain has TRBV12-5 and TRBJ2-1, with D maybe TRBD2 (5 bases). The CDR3 runs 15 residues. Germline V gene sequence: CDR1 LGHNT, CDR2 FRNRAP. Deletions cut 4 bases from V and 0 bases from J, with 10 bases between. The CDR3 DNA is TGTGCTAGTGGTTACGGGGAGAGCTCCTACAATGAGCAGTTCTTC. This translates into CASGYGESSYNEQFF.

V is TRBV19 and J is TRBJ1-2; D is ambiguous. The CDR3 has 13 amino acids. V was trimmed by 4 bases and J by 6 bases, leaving 12 bases between them. Germline values: CDR1 LNHDA, CDR2 SQIVND (reference sequence). The CDR3 sequence: CASSNRGVDGYTF. In DNA, the CDR3 is TGTGCCAGTAGTAACCGGGGAGTGGATGGCTACACCTTC.

This chain uses TRBV5-4 with TRBJ2-3; perhaps D is TRBD1 or TRBD2 (5 bases each). Germline V lookup: CDR1 SGHNT, CDR2 YYREEE (reference sequence). The CDR3 runs to 14 residues. Trimming pared 1 base from V and 4 bases from J, leaving 10 bases between. CDR3 sequence (DNA): TGTGCCAGCAGCTTGTACGGGGACGCAGATACGCAGTATTTT. It specifies CASSLYGDADTQYF.

V gene TRBV7-2 combines with J gene TRBJ1-2; 9 bases map to TRBD1. V was pared by 9 bases and J by 6 bases, with 8 bases of the junction left unmatched. CDR3 length: 13 amino acids. The germline V gene has CDR1 SGHTA and CDR2 FQGNSA. CDR3 protein: CARKRTGADGYTF. CDR3 sequence (DNA): TGTGCCAGGAAAAGGACAGGGGCGGATGGCTACACCTTC.

The chain is built from TRBV9 and TRBJ2-1, with TRBD2 identical over 9 bases. Per germline, CDR1 SGDLS and CDR2 YYNGEE. The CDR3 is made up of 17 amino acids. V trimming: 0 bases; J trimming: 0 bases; junction bases outside the gene matches: 4. CDR3 in DNA: TGTGCCAGCAGCGTAGGACTAGCGGAGAGCTCCTACAATGAGCAGTTCTTC. It is translated as CASSVGLAESSYNEQFF.

This rearrangement joins TRBV27 to TRBJ2-7, with a possible D match to TRBD1 (6 bases). Per germline, CDR1 MNHEY and CDR2 SMNVEV (reference sequence). This CDR3 has 15 amino acids. Between the trimmed V and J ends, which lost 6 bases and 6 bases, there was a span of 21 bases. The CDR3 region is CASSPLQGILIEQYF. CDR3 nucleotides: TGTGCCAGCAGCCCGCTGCAGGGGATTTTGATCGAGCAGTACTTC.

This clone has more than one count but fewer than ten. The chain has TRBV28 and TRBJ1-2, with 7 nucleotides matching TRBD1. The CDR3 contains 13 residues. Trimming at V came to 4 bases and at J to 4 bases, leaving 3 bases not matched to a gene. In germline, CDR1 is MDHEN, CDR2 SYDVKM. The CDR3 sequence: CASSSGQPYGYTF. The CDR3 DNA follows: TGTGCCAGCAGTTCGGGACAGCCCTATGGCTACACCTTC.

The chain uses TRBV5-4 and TRBJ2-1; D is tentatively TRBD1 or TRBD2 (6 bases each). The CDR3 loop spans 15 amino acids. Germline values: CDR1 SGHNT, CDR2 YYREEE (reference sequence). V was pared by 4 bases and J by 8 bases, with 19 bases between. CDR3 sequence (DNA): TGTGCCAGCAGCACGCTCGAGCGCCGGGGGCATGAGCAGTTCTTC. Amino acids: CASSTLERRGHEQFF.

The J gene is TRBJ1-5, the V gene TRBV28; D not resolved. Germline V lookup: CDR1 MDHEN, CDR2 SYDVKM. The CDR3 covers 15 residues. Trimming shortened V by 8 bases and J by 4 bases, and 18 bases separated the two germline ends. The CDR3 coding sequence is TGTGCCAGCGAGAACAATCGAGGAGGAAATCAGCCCCAGCATTTT. It yields the protein CASENNRGGNQPQHF.

In DNA, the CDR3 is TGTGCCAGCAGCCGGACAGGGGAGAGCTCCTACAATGAGCAGTTCTTC. Translation gives CASSRTGESSYNEQFF. V gene TRBV14 combines with J gene TRBJ2-1, with 9 bases aligning to TRBD1. Looked up from germline, CDR1 is SGHDN and CDR2 is FVKESK. The V segment lost 4 bases and the J segment 0 bases; nucleotides outside the gene matches: 4. There are 16 residues in the CDR3.

This chain uses TRBV7-9 with TRBJ1-4; the D is unclear. The CDR3 is 14 residues long. In germline, CDR1 is SEHNR, CDR2 FQNEAQ (reference sequence). Trimming took 5 bases from V and 4 from J, leaving 11 bases between them. CDR3 sequence (DNA): TGTGCCAGCAGCACTGGGCACTTTAATGAAAAACTGTTTTTT. Translation gives CASSTGHFNEKLFF.

The chain joins TRBV4-1 to TRBJ2-1; 7 bases match TRBD2. CDR3 length: 16 amino acids. J gave up 6 bases and V 0 bases, and 8 bases lay outside the gene matches. Germline V lookup: CDR1 MGHRA, CDR2 YSYEKL. CDR3 DNA sequence: TGCGCCAGCAGCCAAGATAGGGCGGGAGAAATCAATGAGCAGTTCTTC. Translation: CASSQDRAGEINEQFF.